The clone carrying this T cell receptor beta chain came up a few times. As yet, its antigen is unknown. CDR3 size: 12 residues. Germline CDR1 and CDR2: SGHRS and YFSETQ. V gave up 4 bases and J gave up 3 bases, with 8 bases separating them. The sample originates from a study of regulatory T cells in long-lasting Graves disease. Documented time point: persistent/refractory GD, antithyroid drugs over 5 years with positive TRAb. The TCR library used RNA extracted from PBMCs. A peripheral blood sample, nine milliliters in volume, was drawn into EDTA tubes. Building the TCR beta libraries relied on iRepertoire HTBI primers, and CDR3 regions underwent Arm-PCR. Per the original methods: Sequenced samples collectively carried 55 to 80 TRBV and roughly 15 TRBJ segments. TCRdb re-called the multiplex PCR reads with MiXCR, one entry per CDR3 protein. It is TCRdb's table, rather than the study itself, that gives the V and J calls and clone size. The table lists approximately 360,000 distinct CDR3 sequences, approximately 23% of them singletons.

The study's findings and limits: TRBV28, TRBJ1-2 and TRBJ2-5 were segments that persistent disease favored.

The chain uses TRBV5-1 and TRBJ2-7; D is ambiguous. Specimen: peripheral blood mononuclear cells (PBMCs), collected when the disease was refractory, from a patient treated with antithyroid drugs. The TCR comes from a middle-aged woman with Graves disease. Here the CDR3 reads CASSLDVYEQYF. CDR3 DNA: TGCGCCAGCAGCCTCGACGTCTACGAGCAGTACTTC.